The T cell receptor (beta chain) under discussion was sequenced for a study of a mutant IDH1 vaccine in newly diagnosed glioma. Time point here: week 11, during vaccination. Every vaccine dose comprised 300 ug of mutant IDH1 20-mer peptide plus topical imiquimod. Turning to this clone: Its antigen is still unknown.

V lost 4 bases, J lost 6 bases, and 19 bases lay in between. Germline CDR1 reads LGHNA; CDR2 reads YSLEER. The CDR3 consists of 15 residues. The table came from immunoSEQ multiplex PCR; TCRdb's copy has only in-frame clones and leaves some out. Of about 130,000 clones in the sample, 80% were seen once. Sample: PBMCs, taken from a glioma patient whose treatment included an IDH1 peptide vaccine. The rearrangement joins TRBV4-3 to TRBJ2-7; D possibly matches TRBD1 or TRBD2 (5 bases each). The clonotype comes from a middle-aged man with glioma. The CDR3 nucleotides read TGCGCCAGCAGCCGCGCCTTCGGGGCCACCTCCGAGCAGTACTTC. It translates to CASSRAFGATSEQYF.